This T cell receptor beta chain was obtained from a study of CD8 T cells in Susac syndrome. CDR3 size: 13 residues. V dropped 0 bases and J dropped 4 bases, with 7 bases sitting between them. Germline values: CDR1 GTSNPN, CDR2 SVGIG (reference sequence). Reverse transcription of 0.5 to 1 ug RNA was performed with random hexamers. TCRdb reprocessed the immunoSEQ multiplex PCR reads with MiXCR, giving one entry per CDR3 protein. This sample has some 190,000 distinct CDR3 sequences; over 90% occur once, and the top ten carry about 0.15%. Sample: CD4+ T cells from PBMCs. The source of this sequence is a human donor with Susac syndrome. The chain combines TRBV30 with TRBJ1-5; unclear D gene. The CDR3 region has the DNA TGTGCCTGGAGTGTCGAAGAGAATCAGCCCCAGCATTTT. It is translated as CAWSVEENQPQHF.